Listed below are T cell receptor beta chains from one sample, sequenced in a study of blood T cell repertoires in COVID-19. TCRdb keeps only in-frame clones here, not all; method: immunoSEQ multiplex PCR. The sample gives about 280,000 clones, around 90% of which show up once; almost 9.5% is in the top ten. What was sequenced was peripheral blood. These TCRs come from a young man with active or convalescent COVID-19. The CDR3 runs from the conserved cysteine through the conserved F or W. Each record gives: clone size, D gene, J gene, V gene, CDR3 DNA, CDR3 protein. A D gene is named only where the DNA matches it firmly. Size tells how often a clone was seen (once, few, many) or the class of an expanded clone, and some rows leave it out.

>-|-|TRBJ1-3|TRBV2
TGTGCCAGCAGTGAGAGTGGACACTCTGGAAACACCATATATTTT
CASSESGHSGNTIYF
>-|-|TRBJ2-7|TRBV27
TGTGCCAGCAGTGGTATCGGGGACACTGCCTCCGAGCAGTACTTC
CASSGIGDTASEQYF
>-|-|TRBJ2-5|TRBV19
TGTGCCAGTCAGAGTTGGGGCGTAGGGGGCCAAGAGACCCAGTACTTC
CASQSWGVGGQETQYF
>-|-|TRBJ1-6|TRBV5-6
TGTGCCAGCAGCTTGGCGGCAGGGATGTCCGATTCACCCCTCCACTTT
CASSLAAGMSDSPLHF
>once|-|TRBJ1-2|TRBV13
TGTGCCAGCAGCTTATCGATTTGGGGGGGCGCGGACTATGGCTACACCTTC
CASSLSIWGGADYGYTF
>-|-|TRBJ2-3|TRBV4-3
TGCGCCAGCAGCCAAGATAGTGCTACAGATACGCAGTATTTT
CASSQDSATDTQYF
>-|-|TRBJ1-2|TRBV29-1
TGCAGCGTTGAAGGGTCAGGGGATTTGGGGGGCTACACCTTC
CSVEGSGDLGGYTF
>-|TRBD1|TRBJ1-1|TRBV29-1
TGCAGCGTTGAGGGACAGTTGAACACTGAAGCTTTCTTT
CSVEGQLNTEAFF
>-|-|TRBJ2-2|TRBV24-1
TGTGCCACCAGTGAGGAGAGGGGGGGGAACACCGGGGAGCTGTTTTTT
CATSEERGGNTGELFF
>-|-|TRBJ2-7|TRBV2
TGTGCCAGCAGGGGTGGGGGCCCTTATGAGCAGTACTTC
CASRGGGPYEQYF
>once|TRBD1|TRBJ2-7|TRBV5-4
TGTGCCAGCAGCTTGGAGGGGGCCAACGAGCAGTACTTC
CASSLEGANEQYF
>-|TRBD1|TRBJ2-7|TRBV5-6
TGTGCCAGCAGCTTGGTTTCGCAGGGGGTATACGAGCAGTACTTC
CASSLVSQGVYEQYF
>-|TRBD1|TRBJ2-5|TRBV7-9
TGTGCCAGCAGCTTACCCGGACAGGGGGCGTCGGAGACCCAGTACTTC
CASSLPGQGASETQYF
>-|-|TRBJ1-6|TRBV13
TGTGCCAGCAGCCCGTCCGGGGGGTACAATTCACCCCTCCACTTT
CASSPSGGYNSPLHF
>-|TRBD1|TRBJ2-7|TRBV5-6
TGTGCCAGCAGCGGGTTTGGACAGGGGGCTTACGAGCAGTACTTC
CASSGFGQGAYEQYF
>-|-|TRBJ2-5|TRBV25-1
TGTGCCAGCAGTTTTAGAGGACAGTTCCAAGAGACCCAGTACTTC
CASSFRGQFQETQYF
>once|TRBD1|TRBJ1-1|TRBV5-6
TGTGCCAGCAGCCTGTGGCCCGCAGGGGGTAGGGCTGAAGCTTTCTTT
CASSLWPAGGRAEAFF
>-|TRBD2|TRBJ2-3|TRBV5-1
TGCGCCAGCAGCTCCACCGGGCTTAGCGGGGGGACAGATACGCAGTATTTT
CASSSTGLSGGTDTQYF
>-|TRBD1|TRBJ1-6|TRBV27
TGTGCCAGCAGTTTAATTAGGACAGGGGGGGAGGGGCCCCTCCACTTT
CASSLIRTGGEGPLHF
>-|-|TRBJ2-7|TRBV9
TGTGCCAGCAGTGTAACGGACAGTAGCTCCTACGAGCAGTACTTC
CASSVTDSSSYEQYF
>-|-|TRBJ2-1|TRBV11-2
TGTGCCAGCAGCGAGGGGGTTACGTATGAGCAGTTCTTC
CASSEGVTYEQFF
>-|-|TRBJ1-3|TRBV12-5
TGTGCTAGTGGCCCCACAGGGCACGGAAACACCATATATTTT
CASGPTGHGNTIYF
>-|-|TRBJ2-5|TRBV10-1
TGCGCCAGCAGTGAAACCCCCAGTCAAGAGACCCAGTACTTC
CASSETPSQETQYF
>once|TRBD1|TRBJ2-7|TRBV11-3
TGTGCCAGCAGCTGGGACAGGGAGTACGAGCAGTACTTC
CASSWDREYEQYF
>-|-|TRBJ1-5|TRBV7-6
TGTGCCAGCAGCTTAGAAGAGTTCGGGGGGAATCAGCCCCAGCATTTT
CASSLEEFGGNQPQHF
>-|-|TRBJ1-4|TRBV5-1
TGCGCCAGCAGCCGCGACAACCGTAATGAAAAACTGTTTTTT
CASSRDNRNEKLFF
>-|-|TRBJ2-7|TRBV10-3
TGTGCCATCAGTGACCGGGAAGGATACGAGCAGTACTTC
CAISDREGYEQYF
>-|TRBD1|TRBJ1-2|TRBV5-8
TGTGCCAGCAGCTCGACAGGGAATTCTAACTATGGCTACACCTTC
CASSSTGNSNYGYTF
>-|-|TRBJ1-5|TRBV19
TGTGCCAGTAGTCGGCAGGGCGATAAGCCCCAGCATTTT
CASSRQGDKPQHF
>-|TRBD2|TRBJ2-3|TRBV6-5
TGTGCCAGCAGGATTCGGGGGGGGGCCCCAGATACGCAGTATTTT
CASRIRGGAPDTQYF
>-|TRBD1|TRBJ1-2|TRBV19
TGTGCCAGTAGTGCCCAATCCGGGACAGGGATCTATGGCTACACCTTC
CASSAQSGTGIYGYTF
>-|-|TRBJ2-7|TRBV10-2
TGCGCCAGCAGTGAGCCGTTACAGGGAAATGAGTACTTC
CASSEPLQGNEYF
>-|-|TRBJ1-6|TRBV19
TGTGCCAGTAGGGACGGGAATAATTCACCCCTCCACTTT
CASRDGNNSPLHF
>-|-|TRBJ1-5|TRBV18
TGTGCCAGCTCACCATCCCAGGGGCAGGGTCAGCCCCAGCATTTT
CASSPSQGQGQPQHF
>-|-|TRBJ1-6|TRBV7-9
TGTGCCAGCAGCTCCACCCCGGGGGGATCACCCCTCCACTTT
CASSSTPGGSPLHF
>-|-|TRBJ2-3|TRBV5-1
TGCGCCAGCAGCTTCCTCACGGGGGGCCCTGTCACAGATACGCAGTATTTT
CASSFLTGGPVTDTQYF
>once|-|TRBJ2-7|TRBV12-1
TGTGCCAGCAGCGCCTTAGGGGGCGAGCAGTACTTC
CASSALGGEQYF
>-|TRBD1|TRBJ2-1|TRBV7-6
TGTGCCAGCAGCCCCCCCCAGGTGGGGACAGGAACCTACAATGAGCAGTTCTTC
CASSPPQVGTGTYNEQFF
>-|-|TRBJ2-2|TRBV15
TGTGCCACCAGCACCCGTCATGGGGGGAGCACCGGGGAGCTGTTTTTT
CATSTRHGGSTGELFF
>-|-|TRBJ2-1|TRBV9
TGTGCCAGCAGCCCATACGGGGGAATTTCCTACAATGAGCAGTTCTTC
CASSPYGGISYNEQFF
>-|-|TRBJ2-2|TRBV5-6
TGTGCCAGCAGCTTTCGTTTATACACCGGGGAGCTGTTTTTT
CASSFRLYTGELFF
>few|TRBD2|TRBJ2-3|TRBV4-1
TGCGCCAGCAGCCAGGTCACTAGCGGAGATACGCAGTATTTT
CASSQVTSGDTQYF
>-|-|TRBJ1-5|TRBV5-8
TGTGCCAGCAGCTTGCGGCGGACAAAAATGCAGCCCCAGCATTTT
CASSLRRTKMQPQHF
>-|-|TRBJ1-5|TRBV18
TGTGCCAGCTCACCACAAGGGGATCAGCCCCAGCATTTT
CASSPQGDQPQHF
>-|TRBD2|TRBJ2-3|TRBV11-3
TGTGCCAGCAGCTTAAACGGGGGGGAGGCAGATACGCAGTATTTT
CASSLNGGEADTQYF
>-|-|TRBJ1-3|TRBV13
TGTGCCAGCAGCTTAGGTATAAACACCATATATTTT
CASSLGINTIYF
>-|-|TRBJ2-2|TRBV4-1
TGCGCCAGCAGGGGCAACCCCACCGGGGAGCTGTTTTTT
CASRGNPTGELFF
>-|-|TRBJ1-4|TRBV7-6
TGTGCCAGCACCCGGGGGTTTGGCACTAATGAAAAACTGTTTTTT
CASTRGFGTNEKLFF
>once|-|TRBJ2-7|TRBV5-1
TGCGCCAGCAGCGGGGACACTTACGAGCAGTACTTC
CASSGDTYEQYF
>-|TRBD1|TRBJ2-5|TRBV6-2/TRBV6-3
TGTGCCAGCAGTTACCTCCCGACAGGGGTGGAGACCCAGTACTTC
CASSYLPTGVETQYF
>-|-|TRBJ1-6|TRBV3-1/TRBV3-2
TGTGCCAGCAACCAGGGTAGCGGCTCACCCCTCCACTTT
CASNQGSGSPLHF
>many|-|TRBJ2-5|TRBV21-1
TGTGCCAGCACCCAAGGGGGGGAAGAGACCCAGTACTTC
CASTQGGEETQYF
>-|-|TRBJ1-4|TRBV4-3
TGCGCCAGCAGCCAAGCTCTCTGGGGCGGGGATGAAAAACTGTTTTTT
CASSQALWGGDEKLFF
>-|-|TRBJ1-2|TRBV19
TGTGCCAGTAGTATTGGAGAAGTATACACCTTC
CASSIGEVYTF
>-|-|TRBJ2-7|TRBV2
TGTGCCAGCAGTGCTAGTGCAAGGGAGCAGTACTTC
CASSASAREQYF
>-|TRBD1|TRBJ1-6|TRBV7-2
TGTGCCAGCAGCTCCCAGACAGGGTATAATTCACCCCTCCACTTT
CASSSQTGYNSPLHF
>-|TRBD1|TRBJ1-4|TRBV5-1
TGCGCCAGCAGCTCCGACGGGACAGGGGGTCTCTATGCAACTAATGAAAAACTGTTTTTT
CASSSDGTGGLYATNEKLFF
>-|-|TRBJ1-4|TRBV27
TGTGCCAGCAGCCCCCTGAAAGAGTCCAGGGGCCCATGGGGGAAACTGTTTTTT
CASSPLKESRGPWGKLFF
>few|-|TRBJ2-7|TRBV10-3
TGTGCCATCGACCGCTCGGGCAGGGAACGTCATTTGCAGTACTTC
CAIDRSGRERHLQYF